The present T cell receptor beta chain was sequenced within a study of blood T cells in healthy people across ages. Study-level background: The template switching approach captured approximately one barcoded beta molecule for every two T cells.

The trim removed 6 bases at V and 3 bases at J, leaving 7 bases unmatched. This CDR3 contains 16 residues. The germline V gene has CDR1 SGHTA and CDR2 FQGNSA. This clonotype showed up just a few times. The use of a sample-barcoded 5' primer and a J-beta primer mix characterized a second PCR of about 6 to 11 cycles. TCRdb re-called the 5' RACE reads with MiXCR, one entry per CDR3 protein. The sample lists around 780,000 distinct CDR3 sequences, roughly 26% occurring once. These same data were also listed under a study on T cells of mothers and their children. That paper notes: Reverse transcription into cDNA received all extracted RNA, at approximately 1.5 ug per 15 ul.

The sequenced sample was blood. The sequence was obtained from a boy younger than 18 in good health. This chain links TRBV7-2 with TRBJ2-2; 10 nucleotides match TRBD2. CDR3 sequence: CASSTLAGVYTGELFF. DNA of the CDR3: TGTGCCAGCAGTACCCTAGCGGGGGTTTACACCGGGGAGCTGTTTTTT.